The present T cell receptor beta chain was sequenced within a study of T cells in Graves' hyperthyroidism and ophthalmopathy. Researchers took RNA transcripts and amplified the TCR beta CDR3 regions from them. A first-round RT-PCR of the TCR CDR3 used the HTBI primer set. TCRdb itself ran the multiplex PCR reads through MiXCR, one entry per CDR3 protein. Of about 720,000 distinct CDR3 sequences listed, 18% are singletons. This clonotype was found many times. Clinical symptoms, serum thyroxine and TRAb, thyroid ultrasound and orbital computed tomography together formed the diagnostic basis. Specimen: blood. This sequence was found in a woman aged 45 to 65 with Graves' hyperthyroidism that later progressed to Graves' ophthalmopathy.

CDR3 in amino acids: CAWSVHHRASTGELFF. CDR3 nucleotide sequence: TGTGCCTGGAGTGTACATCACCGTGCGTCCACCGGGGAGCTGTTTTTT. The chain carries TRBV30 and TRBJ2-2; no definite D call. This CDR3 has 16 amino acids. The germline CDR1 and CDR2 sequences are GTSNPN and SVGIG (reference sequence). V lost 0 bases, J lost 4 bases, and 15 bases lay in between.